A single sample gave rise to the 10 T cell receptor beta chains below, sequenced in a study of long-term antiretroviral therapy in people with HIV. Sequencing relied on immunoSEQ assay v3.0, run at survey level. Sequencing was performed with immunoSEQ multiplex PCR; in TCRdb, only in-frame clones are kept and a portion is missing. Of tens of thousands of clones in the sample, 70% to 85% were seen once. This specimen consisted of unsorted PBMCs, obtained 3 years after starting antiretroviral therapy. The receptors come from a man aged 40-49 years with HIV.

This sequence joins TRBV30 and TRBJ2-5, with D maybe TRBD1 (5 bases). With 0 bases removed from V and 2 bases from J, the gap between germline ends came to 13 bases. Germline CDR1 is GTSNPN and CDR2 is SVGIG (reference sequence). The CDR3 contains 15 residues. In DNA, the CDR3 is TGTGCCTGGAGTGTACCCCGGACATTTCAAGAGACCCAGTACTTC. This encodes CAWSVPRTFQETQYF.

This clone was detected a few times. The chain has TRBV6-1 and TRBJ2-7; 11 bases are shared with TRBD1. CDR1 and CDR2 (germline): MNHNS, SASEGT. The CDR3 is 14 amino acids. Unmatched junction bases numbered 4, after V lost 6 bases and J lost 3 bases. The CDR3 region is CASRPGTGGYEQYF. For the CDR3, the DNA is TGTGCCAGCAGACCCGGGACAGGGGGCTACGAGCAGTACTTC.

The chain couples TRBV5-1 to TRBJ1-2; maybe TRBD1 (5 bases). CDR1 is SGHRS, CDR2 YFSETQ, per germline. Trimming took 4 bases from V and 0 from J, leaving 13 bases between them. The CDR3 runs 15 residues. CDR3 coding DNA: TGCGCCAGCAGCCTTAGGACAAGTTCTAACTATGGCTACACCTTC. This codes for CASSLRTSSNYGYTF.

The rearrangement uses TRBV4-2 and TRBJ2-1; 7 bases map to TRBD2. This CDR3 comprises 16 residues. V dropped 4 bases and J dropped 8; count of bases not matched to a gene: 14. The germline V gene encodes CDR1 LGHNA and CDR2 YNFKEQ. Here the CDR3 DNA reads TGTGCCAGCAGCCCTGGATCGCGGGAGCCCGGGCATGAGCAGTTCTTC. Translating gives CASSPGSREPGHEQFF.

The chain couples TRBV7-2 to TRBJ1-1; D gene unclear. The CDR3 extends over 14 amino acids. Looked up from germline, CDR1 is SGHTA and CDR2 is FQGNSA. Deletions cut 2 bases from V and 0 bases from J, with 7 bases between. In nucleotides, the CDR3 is TGTGCCAGCAGCTTACCCCAGGTGAACACTGAAGCTTTCTTT. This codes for CASSLPQVNTEAFF.

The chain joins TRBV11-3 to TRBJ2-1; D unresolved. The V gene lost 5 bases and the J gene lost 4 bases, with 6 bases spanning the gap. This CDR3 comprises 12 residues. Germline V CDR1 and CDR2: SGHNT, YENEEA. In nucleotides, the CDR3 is TGTGCCAGCAGCCGAGAGTACAATGAGCAGTTCTTC. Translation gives CASSREYNEQFF. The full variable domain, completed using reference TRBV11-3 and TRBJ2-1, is EAGVVQSPRYKIIEKKQPVAFWCNPISGHNTLYWYLQNLGQGPELLIRYENEEAVDDSQLPKDRFSAERLKGVDSTLKIQPAELGDSAVYLCASSREYNEQFFGPGTRLTVL.

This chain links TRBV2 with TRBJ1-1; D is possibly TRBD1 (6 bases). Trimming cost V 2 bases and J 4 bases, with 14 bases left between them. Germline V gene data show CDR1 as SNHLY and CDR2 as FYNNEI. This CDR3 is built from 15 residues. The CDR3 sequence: CASSERVQGTTEAFF. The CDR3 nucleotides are TGTGCCAGCAGTGAAAGGGTGCAGGGGACCACTGAAGCTTTCTTT.

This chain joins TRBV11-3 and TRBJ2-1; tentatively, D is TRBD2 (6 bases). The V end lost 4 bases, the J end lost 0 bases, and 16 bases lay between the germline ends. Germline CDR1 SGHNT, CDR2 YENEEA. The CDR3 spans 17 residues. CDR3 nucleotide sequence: TGTGCCAGCAGCTCTATAGCGGCCCCAAGCTCCTACAATGAGCAGTTCTTC. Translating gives CASSSIAAPSSYNEQFF. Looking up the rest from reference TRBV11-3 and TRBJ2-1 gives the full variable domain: EAGVVQSPRYKIIEKKQPVAFWCNPISGHNTLYWYLQNLGQGPELLIRYENEEAVDDSQLPKDRFSAERLKGVDSTLKIQPAELGDSAVYLCASSSIAAPSSYNEQFFGPGTRLTVL.

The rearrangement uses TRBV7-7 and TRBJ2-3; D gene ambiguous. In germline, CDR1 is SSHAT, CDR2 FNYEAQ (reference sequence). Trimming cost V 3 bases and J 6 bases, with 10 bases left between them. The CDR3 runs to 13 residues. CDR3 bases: TGTGCCAGCAGCTTTTCTAGATCCGATACGCAGTATTTT. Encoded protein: CASSFSRSDTQYF.

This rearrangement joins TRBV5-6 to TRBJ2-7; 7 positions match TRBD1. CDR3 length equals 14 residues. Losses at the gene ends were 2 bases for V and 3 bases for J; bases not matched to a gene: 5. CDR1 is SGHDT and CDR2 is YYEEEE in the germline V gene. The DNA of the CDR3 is TGTGCCAGCAGCTTTTCCGGGACAGACTACGAGCAGTACTTC. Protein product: CASSFSGTDYEQYF.